A single sample is the source of the 16 T cell receptor beta chains below, sequenced in a study of blood T cell repertoires in COVID-19. Produced via immunoSEQ multiplex PCR; TCRdb's table is partial and in-frame only. The sample includes 200,000 to 300,000 clones, 85% to 90% seen only once; the top ten take just over 0.85%. The sequencing input was PBMCs or T cells enriched from blood (not recorded which). These receptor sequences come from a man over 45 who had been exposed to COVID-19.

This clone has a single count. The V call is TRBV29-1, the J call TRBJ2-1; D remains ambiguous. Germline loops: CDR1 SQVTM, CDR2 ANQGSEA. This CDR3 is built from 11 residues. Between the trimmed V and J ends, which lost 4 bases and 10 bases, there was a span of 11 bases. The CDR3 spells CSVAVVSEQFF. Written as DNA, the CDR3 is TGCAGCGTTGCGGTCGTGTCGGAGCAGTTCTTC.

J is TRBJ1-5 and V is TRBV2; D remains unclear. V was trimmed by 2 bases and J by 1 base, leaving 3 bases between them. Germline lookup yields CDR1 SNHLY and CDR2 FYNNEI. The CDR3 length is 13 residues. The CDR3, as DNA: TGTGCCAGCAGTGAACAGAGCAATCAGCCCCAGCATTTT. Translating it yields CASSEQSNQPQHF.

This chain uses TRBV5-1 with TRBJ1-1; 10 bases map to TRBD1. CDR3 length equals 15 residues. Germline CDR1 SGHRS, CDR2 YFSETQ. Trimming took 4 bases from V and 5 from J; bases not matched to a gene: 8. The CDR3 loop is CASSPTGGSKTEAFF. The CDR3 DNA sequence: TGCGCCAGCAGCCCGACAGGGGGCAGTAAAACTGAAGCTTTCTTT.

The chain is built from TRBV6-5 and TRBJ1-1; D may be TRBD1 (5 bases). The length of the CDR3 is 14 residues. Germline CDR1 is MNHEY and CDR2 is SVGAGI. Trimming pared 6 bases from V and 1 base from J, leaving 12 bases between. The CDR3 reads CASSVTGRNTEAFF. The CDR3 nucleotides read TGTGCCAGCAGCGTCACAGGTAGGAACACTGAAGCTTTCTTT.

This clone was observed a few times. The gene calls are TRBV28 and TRBJ1-1; D not certain. The germline V and J ends were trimmed by 3 bases and 0 bases, with 17 bases remaining between them. CDR1 MDHEN and CDR2 SYDVKM come from the germline V gene. The CDR3 spans 17 residues. CDR3 amino acids: CASSFRGLRMLNTEAFF. DNA for the CDR3: TGTGCCAGCAGTTTCCGAGGGCTGAGAATGTTGAACACTGAAGCTTTCTTT.

This chain links TRBV5-1 with TRBJ1-4, with TRBD1 as a possible D gene (5 bases). V lost 1 base, J lost 6 bases, and 10 bases lay in between. CDR1 and CDR2 (germline): SGHRS, YFSETQ. The CDR3 is 14 amino acids. The CDR3 nucleotides are TGCGCCAGCAGCTTGTGGGGGGGACATGAAAAACTGTTTTTT. Translation gives CASSLWGGHEKLFF.

The chain combines TRBV1 with TRBJ1-1; the D call in the table, TRBD1, was not verified against the DNA. TRBV1 is recorded as a pseudogene. CDR3 length: 12 amino acids. CDR3 nucleotide sequence: TGCACCAGCAGCCCCCCAGGTACTGAAGCTTTCTTT. It translates to CTSSPPGTEAFF.

This chain connects TRBV19 to TRBJ1-1; D call uncertain. The CDR3 spans 14 residues. Trimming removed 7 bases from V and 4 bases from J, with 16 bases in between. Germline assignment: CDR1 LNHDA and CDR2 SQIVND (reference sequence). In DNA form, the CDR3 reads TGTGCCAGTATTGCTAGGCCGCCGGGCACTGAAGCTTTCTTT. It translates to CASIARPPGTEAFF.

The gene calls are TRBV11-2 and TRBJ1-2; 8 positions agree with TRBD1. Germline lookup yields CDR1 SGHAT and CDR2 FQNNGV. Trimming removed 2 bases from V and 2 bases from J; junction bases left unmatched: 16. The CDR3 length is 19 residues. CDR3: CASSLIAGGVKNPNYGYTF. The DNA for the CDR3 is TGTGCCAGCAGCTTAATCGCAGGGGGCGTAAAAAATCCGAACTATGGCTACACCTTC.

This clone has only one observation. Other DNA variants within this sample encode the same CDR3. The chain couples TRBV19 to TRBJ1-1, with D perhaps TRBD1 (5 bases). CDR1 is LNHDA and CDR2 is SQIVND in the germline V gene (reference sequence). Trimming removed 6 bases from V and 3 bases from J, with 11 bases in between. The CDR3 loop spans 13 amino acids. The CDR3 DNA is TGTGCCAGTAGGGCCAGCAGGGACACTGAAGCTTTCTTT. It codes for CASRASRDTEAFF.

The V and J genes are TRBV9 and TRBJ2-7, with D possibly being TRBD1 (5 bases). V was shortened by 4 bases and J by 3 bases, with 11 bases between the two germline ends. Per germline, CDR1 SGDLS and CDR2 YYNGEE. This CDR3 has 13 amino acids. This CDR3 reads CASSPDRGYEQYF. CDR3 DNA sequence: TGTGCCAGCAGCCCCGATAGGGGCTACGAGCAGTACTTC.

The CDR3 sequence is CASRPGTSGSYEQYV. The CDR3 DNA sequence: TGTGCCAGCAGGCCGGGTACTAGCGGCTCCTACGAGCAGTACGTC. J is TRBJ2-7 and V is TRBV6-5, with 8 bases lining up with TRBD2. J gave up 0 bases and V 6 bases, and 7 bases lay outside the gene matches. This CDR3 region has 15 residues. The V gene's germline CDR1 is MNHEY and CDR2 SVGAGI.

The chain is built from TRBV3-1 (or the pseudogene TRBV3-2) and TRBJ1-1, with 7 positions matching TRBD1. V gave up 1 base and J gave up 5 bases; unmatched junction bases: 7. The CDR3 length is 15 residues. Germline values: CDR1 LGHDT, CDR2 YNNKEL (reference sequence). Here the CDR3 reads CASSQGGGWLTEAFF. CDR3 DNA: TGTGCCAGCAGCCAAGGAGGGGGCTGGCTGACTGAAGCTTTCTTT.

This clone was seen a single time. The chain joins TRBV7-2 to TRBJ1-2, with D hard to call. Looked up from germline, CDR1 is SGHTA and CDR2 is FQGNSA. V was trimmed by 4 bases and J by 6 bases, leaving 27 bases between them. The CDR3 is made up of 18 amino acids. This chain's CDR3 is CASSSILYTDTRGDGYTF. The CDR3 DNA is TGTGCCAGCAGCTCAATCTTATATACTGACACGCGGGGAGATGGCTACACCTTC.

The rearrangement uses TRBV28 and TRBJ1-1; 12 bases line up with TRBD1. With 3 bases clipped from V and 5 bases from J, the junction kept 7 bases outside the gene matches. CDR1 and CDR2 from the germline V gene are MDHEN and SYDVKM. There are 16 residues in the CDR3. CDR3 region: CASSLSGTGGRTEAFF. The CDR3 nucleotides read TGTGCCAGCAGTTTGTCCGGGACAGGGGGCAGGACTGAAGCTTTCTTT.

A single count supports this clone. J is TRBJ1-2 and V is TRBV28, with 8 bases that match TRBD1. Germline CDR1 and CDR2: MDHEN and SYDVKM. This CDR3 is built from 14 residues. The junction had 7 bases not matched to a gene; V was cut back by 6 bases and J by 4 bases. The CDR3 here is CASSPGQAVYGYTF. The CDR3 DNA follows: TGTGCCAGCAGCCCGGGACAGGCGGTCTATGGCTACACCTTC.